The next 5 T cell receptor beta chains were all read from a single sample in a study of shared clonotypes between healthy human individuals. Profiled with immunoSEQ multiplex PCR; TCRdb holds only in-frame clones, not every one. The sample consists of approximately 2.3 million clones, 90% to 95% of them appearing once. The specimen sequenced was naive CD4+ T cells from PBMCs. Indicated subset: CD45RA+ positively selected. The receptors were gathered from a man younger than 30 in good health. Some clones in this sample may be carry-over from other donors' samples.

The V gene is TRBV18, the J gene TRBJ1-2; D perhaps matches TRBD1 (5 bases). This CDR3 is 15 amino acids long. With 4 bases removed from V and 4 bases from J, the gap between germline ends came to 16 bases. Looked up from germline, CDR1 is KGHSH and CDR2 is LQKENI. CDR3 amino acids: CASSRTRGSSYGYTF. In DNA, the CDR3 is TGTGCCAGCTCACGAACCCGGGGGTCTAGCTATGGCTACACCTTC.

The chain carries TRBV5-1 and TRBJ1-1; TRBD1 aligns across 7 bases. The germline gives CDR1 SGHRS, CDR2 YFSETQ. This CDR3 has 12 amino acids. V shed 2 bases, J shed 11 bases, and the junction held 6 bases outside the gene matches. This CDR3 is CASSLDLQGAFF. CDR3 nucleotides: TGCGCCAGCAGCTTAGACCTACAGGGGGCTTTCTTT.

The chain couples TRBV11-2 to TRBJ2-3; 8 bases align to TRBD1. The CDR3 covers 15 residues. Germline CDR1 and CDR2: SGHAT and FQNNGV. The junction had 3 bases not matched to a gene; V was cut back by 1 base and J by 3 bases. The CDR3 region is CASSLVRGRTDTQYF. The CDR3, as DNA: TGTGCCAGCAGCTTAGTCAGGGGGCGAACAGATACGCAGTATTTT. Based on the CDR3 plus reference TRBV11-2 and TRBJ2-3, the full variable domain is EAGVAQSPRYKIIEKRQSVAFWCNPISGHATLYWYQQILGQGPKLLIQFQNNGVVDDSQLPKDRFSAERLKGVDSTLKIQPAKLEDSAVYLCASSLVRGRTDTQYFGPGTRLTVL.

CDR3 residues: CASSYTGTDEKLFF. The CDR3 nucleotides are TGTGCCAGCAGTTACACCGGGACGGATGAAAAACTGTTTTTT. This chain joins TRBV6-5 and TRBJ1-4; tentatively, D is TRBD1 (5 bases). The V and J ends lost 2 bases and 6 bases respectively, with 10 bases between them. Germline V gene sequence: CDR1 MNHEY, CDR2 SVGAGI. The CDR3 extends over 14 amino acids.

The V and J genes are TRBV28 and TRBJ2-7, with TRBD1 matching 8 bases. The CDR3 is 16 amino acids. Germline lookup yields CDR1 MDHEN and CDR2 SYDVKM. V lost 2 bases and J lost 3; bases outside the gene matches: 9. This CDR3 is CASSLKSRTGYYEQYF. The CDR3 DNA sequence: TGTGCCAGCAGTTTAAAATCCCGGACAGGGTACTACGAGCAGTACTTC.